What follows are 3 T cell receptor beta chains derived from one specimen sequenced in a study of blood T cell repertoires in COVID-19. TCRdb's copy holds only in-frame clones and misses some; the assay was immunoSEQ multiplex PCR. The sample holds under 250,000 clones, about four fifths seen once. The material sequenced was peripheral blood. The receptors were sampled from a woman between 40 and 55 years old with acute or convalescent COVID-19.

There are a few counts of this clone. The chain carries TRBV11-2 and TRBJ1-1; D may be TRBD1 (6 bases). V was cut by 2 bases and J by 0 bases, with 7 bases left in between. Per the germline V gene, CDR1 is SGHAT and CDR2 is FQNNGV. The CDR3 has 14 residues. CDR3 DNA: TGTGCCAGCAGCTTACAGGGGATGAACACTGAAGCTTTCTTT. It translates to CASSLQGMNTEAFF.

This clone has only one observation. The genes are TRBV5-6 and TRBJ2-1; D gene ambiguous. The CDR3 spans 15 residues. V lost 4 bases and J lost 0, with 11 bases in between. Germline V gene lookup returns CDR1 SGHDT and CDR2 YYEEEE. CDR3 in DNA: TGTGCCAGCAGCCACCGCTGGAGCTCCTACAATGAGCAGTTCTTC. Encoded protein: CASSHRWSSYNEQFF.

CDR3 loop: CASSLSGGYGYTF. DNA for the CDR3: TGTGCCAGCAGCCTCTCAGGGGGATATGGCTACACCTTC. The chain uses TRBV11-2 and TRBJ1-2, with TRBD1 matching 7 bases. V lost 5 bases, J lost 5 bases, and 5 bases stayed unmatched. CDR1 is SGHAT and CDR2 is FQNNGV in the germline V gene. This CDR3 spans 13 amino acids.